This TCR beta chain was sequenced in a study of beta chain features in type 1 diabetes. General study points: Moderate yet significant TCRB CDR3 shortening was seen in Type 1 diabetes patients in all four CD4+ subsets.

As every portion of the isolated RNA was reverse transcribed, the sequencing read expressed TCRB transcripts. The protocol was immunoSEQ multiplex PCR, while the TCRdb copy is restricted to in-frame clones and leaves out a portion. The table has roughly 280,000 clones, 24% seen once. The CDR3 consists of 16 residues. CDR1 LGHNA and CDR2 YNFKEQ come from the germline V gene. Trimming left V 0 bases short and J 2 bases short, with 13 bases between. About this clone itself: The antigen is not known.

Specimen: naive CD4+ T cells from blood. The V call is TRBV4-2, the J call TRBJ1-2, with D uncertain. This receptor was identified in a woman aged 25 to 39 with type 1 diabetes. CDR3 DNA: TGTGCCAGCAGCCAAGAGTACTTTGACTCAAACTATGGCTACACCTTC. It translates to CASSQEYFDSNYGYTF.